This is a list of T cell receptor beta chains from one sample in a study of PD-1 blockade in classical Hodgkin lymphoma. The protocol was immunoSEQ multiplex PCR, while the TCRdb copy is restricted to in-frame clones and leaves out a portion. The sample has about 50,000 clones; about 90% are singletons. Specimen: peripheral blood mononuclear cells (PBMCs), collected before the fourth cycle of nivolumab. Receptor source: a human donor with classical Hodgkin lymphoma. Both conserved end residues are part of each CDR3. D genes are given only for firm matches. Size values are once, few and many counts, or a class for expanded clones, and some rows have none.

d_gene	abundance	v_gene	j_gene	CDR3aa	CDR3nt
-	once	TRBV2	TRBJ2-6	CASTIWGGANVLTF	TGTGCCAGCACCATTTGGGGTGGGGCCAACGTCCTGACTTTC
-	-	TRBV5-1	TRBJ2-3	CASSSLGDSSTDTQYF	TGCGCCAGCAGCTCCCTAGGCGATTCTAGCACAGATACGCAGTATTTT
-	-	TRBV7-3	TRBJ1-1	CASSRTAGGANTEAFF	TGTGCCAGCAGCCGGACTGCCGGCGGGGCGAACACTGAAGCTTTCTTT
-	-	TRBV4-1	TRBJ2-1	CASSQNGRYNEQFF	TGCGCCAGCAGCCAAAACGGCCGATACAATGAGCAGTTCTTC
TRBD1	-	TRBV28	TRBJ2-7	CASRSHGTGVYEQYF	TGTGCCAGCAGATCTCACGGGACAGGGGTCTACGAGCAGTACTTC
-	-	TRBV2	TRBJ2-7	CASESGESSYEQYF	TGTGCCAGCGAGTCGGGAGAAAGCTCCTACGAGCAGTACTTC
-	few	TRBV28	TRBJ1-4	CASSQWTAPGEKLFF	TGTGCCAGCAGTCAGTGGACAGCCCCAGGTGAAAAACTGTTTTTT
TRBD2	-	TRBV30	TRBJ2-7	CAWTLRASGRKGEQYF	TGTGCCTGGACCCTCCGGGCTAGCGGGAGAAAGGGCGAGCAGTACTTC
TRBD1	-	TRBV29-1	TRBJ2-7	CSVGDRGPYEQYF	TGCAGCGTCGGGGACAGGGGCCCCTACGAGCAGTACTTC
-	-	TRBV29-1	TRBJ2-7	CGVGRGSSYEQYF	TGCGGCGTTGGGCGCGGTTCCTCCTACGAGCAGTACTTC
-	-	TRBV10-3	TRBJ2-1	CASEGISGSYNEQFF	TGTGCCTCCGAGGGTATATCTGGCTCCTACAATGAGCAGTTCTTC
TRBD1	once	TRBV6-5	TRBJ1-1	CASSPRTGTEAFF	TGTGCCAGCAGTCCACGGACAGGGACTGAAGCTTTCTTT
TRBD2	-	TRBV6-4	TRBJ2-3	CASSGNGRITDTQYF	TGTGCCAGCAGTGGAAACGGGAGGATCACAGATACGCAGTATTTT
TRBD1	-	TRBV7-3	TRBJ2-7	CASSPQTGPPYEQYF	TGTGCCAGCAGCCCCCAGACAGGGCCCCCCTACGAGCAGTACTTC
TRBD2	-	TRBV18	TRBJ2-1	CASSPGLAGYNEQFF	TGTGCCAGCTCACCAGGACTAGCTGGATACAATGAGCAGTTCTTC
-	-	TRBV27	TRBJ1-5	CASSFPNQPQHF	TGTGCCAGCAGTTTCCCAAATCAGCCCCAGCATTTT
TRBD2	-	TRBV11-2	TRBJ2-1	CASSQSGSPYNEQFF	TGTGCCAGCAGCCAAAGCGGGAGCCCCTACAATGAGCAGTTCTTC
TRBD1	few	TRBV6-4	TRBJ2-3	CASSDGTGADTQYF	TGTGCCAGCAGTGACGGGACAGGGGCAGATACGCAGTATTTT
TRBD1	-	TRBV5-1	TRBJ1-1	CARNIHLRDRALNTEAFF	TGCGCCCGAAATATTCATCTTCGGGACAGGGCGCTGAACACTGAAGCTTTCTTT
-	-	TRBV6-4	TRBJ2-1	CASSDLAGEQFF	TGTGCCAGCAGTGACTTAGCCGGTGAGCAGTTCTTC
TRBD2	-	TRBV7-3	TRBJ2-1	CASSSVAGAPYNEQFF	TGTGCCAGCAGCTCCGTAGCGGGAGCCCCCTACAATGAGCAGTTCTTC
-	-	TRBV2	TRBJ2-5	CASTGLLQETQYF	TGTGCCAGCACAGGACTGCTCCAAGAGACCCAGTACTTC
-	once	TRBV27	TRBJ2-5	CASSFGGAETQYF	TGTGCCAGCAGTTTTGGGGGCGCGGAGACCCAGTACTTC
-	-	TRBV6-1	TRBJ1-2	CASSEVNRDGYTF	TGTGCCAGCAGTGAAGTGAACAGGGATGGCTACACCTTC
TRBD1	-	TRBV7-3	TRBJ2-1	CASSANRGPYNEQFF	TGTGCCAGCAGCGCCAACAGGGGGCCCTACAATGAGCAGTTCTTC
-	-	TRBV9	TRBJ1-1	CASSVLGGDTEAFF	TGTGCCAGCAGCGTCCTCGGGGGGGACACTGAAGCTTTCTTT
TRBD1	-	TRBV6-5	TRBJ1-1	CASTKTGVLNTEAFF	TGTGCCAGCACCAAGACAGGGGTCCTGAACACTGAAGCTTTCTTT
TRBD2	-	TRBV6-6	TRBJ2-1	CASSQREGQAAEQFF	TGTGCCAGCAGCCAGCGGGAGGGCCAGGCAGCTGAGCAGTTCTTC
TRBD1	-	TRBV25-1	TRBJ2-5	CASSRQGAETQYF	TGTGCCAGCAGTAGACAGGGGGCAGAGACCCAGTACTTC
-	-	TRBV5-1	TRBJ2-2	CASSPSNTGELFF	TGCGCCAGCAGCCCTTCGAACACCGGGGAGCTGTTTTTT
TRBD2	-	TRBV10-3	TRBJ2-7	CATYLAGASEQYF	TGTGCCACTTATCTAGCGGGAGCATCCGAGCAGTACTTC
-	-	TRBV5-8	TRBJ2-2	CASSFDSQHTGELFF	TGTGCCAGCAGTTTTGACAGTCAGCACACCGGGGAGCTGTTTTTT
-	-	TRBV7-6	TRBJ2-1	CASSQSGVGESYNEQFF	TGTGCCAGCAGCCAATCGGGCGTGGGGGAGTCCTACAATGAGCAGTTCTTC
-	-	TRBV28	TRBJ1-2	CASSYLGQPNYGYTF	TGTGCCAGCAGTTACTTGGGGCAGCCTAACTATGGCTACACCTTC
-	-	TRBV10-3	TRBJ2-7	CAISEYFPYEQYF	TGTGCCATCAGTGAGTACTTCCCCTACGAGCAGTACTTC
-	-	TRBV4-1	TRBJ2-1	CASSRVRDNEQFF	TGCGCCAGCAGCCGAGTGAGGGACAATGAGCAGTTCTTC
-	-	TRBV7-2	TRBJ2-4	CASSLGGVGRPEYF	TGTGCCAGCAGCTTAGGGGGTGTGGGCAGGCCCGAGTACTTC
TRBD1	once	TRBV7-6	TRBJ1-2	CASSPGQGNYGYTF	TGTGCCAGCAGCCCTGGACAGGGGAACTATGGCTACACCTTC
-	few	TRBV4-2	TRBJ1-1	CASSFIVNTEAFF	TGTGCCAGCAGCTTTATTGTGAACACTGAAGCTTTCTTT
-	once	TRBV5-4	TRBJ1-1	CASISGGGGTTEAFF	TGTGCCAGCATCAGCGGGGGGGGCGGCACCACTGAAGCTTTCTTT
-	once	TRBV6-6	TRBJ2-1	CASRRPIDNEQFF	TGTGCCAGCAGACGTCCCATCGACAATGAGCAGTTCTTC
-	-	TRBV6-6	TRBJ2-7	CASSHWRGPSYEQYF	TGTGCCAGCAGTCACTGGAGGGGACCTTCCTACGAGCAGTACTTC
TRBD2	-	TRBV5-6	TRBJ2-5	CASSLERSGRAFETQYF	TGTGCCAGCAGCTTGGAACGGAGCGGGAGGGCCTTTGAGACCCAGTACTTC
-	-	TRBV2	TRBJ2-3	CASSETGNTDTQYF	TGTGCCAGCTCTGAGACAGGAAACACAGATACGCAGTATTTT
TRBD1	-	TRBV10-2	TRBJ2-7	CASSEFPGTGDYEQYF	TGCGCCAGCAGTGAGTTTCCCGGGACAGGTGACTACGAGCAGTACTTC
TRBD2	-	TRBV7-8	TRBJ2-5	CASSSGLAMETQYF	TGTGCCAGCAGCTCCGGACTAGCTATGGAGACCCAGTACTTC
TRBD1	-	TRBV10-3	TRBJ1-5	CAISAQGAGQPQHF	TGTGCCATCAGTGCGCAGGGGGCCGGTCAGCCCCAGCATTTT
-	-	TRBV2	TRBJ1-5	CASSEFLDENQPQHF	TGTGCCAGCAGTGAATTCCTGGACGAAAATCAGCCCCAGCATTTT
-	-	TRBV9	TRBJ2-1	CASSFRRTATYNEQFF	TGTGCCAGCAGCTTCCGACGGACGGCTACCTACAATGAGCAGTTCTTC